A selection of T cell receptor beta chains follows, all from one sample in a study of CD8 T cells in ankylosing spondylitis. TCRdb analysed the 5' RACE reads with MiXCR anew, one entry per CDR3 protein. The profile shows 350,000 or so distinct CDR3 sequences, more than 9% of them singletons. The specimen was blood, either unsorted or a sorted T cell fraction (not recorded which). The receptors were gathered from a female donor with ankylosing spondylitis or in good health (not recorded which). Both conserved end residues are part of each CDR3. The order of the fields is CDR3 protein, D gene, J gene, V gene, CDR3 length. A D gene is named only where the DNA matches it firmly.

cdr3_aa: CASSLAHLGGSSYEQYF
d_call: -
j_call: TRBJ2-7
v_call: TRBV7-9
cdr3_length: 17

cdr3_aa: CASRYLLETQYF
d_call: -
j_call: TRBJ2-5
v_call: TRBV12-3/TRBV12-4
cdr3_length: 12

cdr3_aa: CASTLSGTGGEKLFF
d_call: -
j_call: TRBJ1-4
v_call: TRBV5-1
cdr3_length: 15

cdr3_aa: CASSSRLWKYF
d_call: -
j_call: TRBJ2-7
v_call: TRBV7-9
cdr3_length: 11

cdr3_aa: CASSSYGEDGYTF
d_call: -
j_call: TRBJ1-2
v_call: TRBV7-2
cdr3_length: 13

cdr3_aa: CASSQDHVGYQPQHF
d_call: -
j_call: TRBJ1-5
v_call: TRBV4-2
cdr3_length: 15

cdr3_aa: CAWRSRWRTYEQYF
d_call: -
j_call: TRBJ2-7
v_call: TRBV30
cdr3_length: 14

cdr3_aa: CAWKMDRGIYEQYF
d_call: TRBD1
j_call: TRBJ2-7
v_call: TRBV30
cdr3_length: 14

cdr3_aa: CSAPDGGPTDTQYF
d_call: -
j_call: TRBJ2-3
v_call: TRBV20-1
cdr3_length: 14

cdr3_aa: CASSTGTGHQPQHF
d_call: TRBD1
j_call: TRBJ1-5
v_call: TRBV18
cdr3_length: 14

cdr3_aa: CASSLRDRGQGELFF
d_call: TRBD1
j_call: TRBJ2-2
v_call: TRBV2
cdr3_length: 15

cdr3_aa: CASSLAPAGSADTQYF
d_call: -
j_call: TRBJ2-3
v_call: TRBV5-1
cdr3_length: 16

cdr3_aa: CSARPPPGQGARNEQFF
d_call: TRBD1
j_call: TRBJ2-1
v_call: TRBV20-1
cdr3_length: 17

cdr3_aa: CSVEADNLNTEAFF
d_call: -
j_call: TRBJ1-1
v_call: TRBV29-1
cdr3_length: 14

cdr3_aa: CSATITDTQPQHF
d_call: -
j_call: TRBJ1-5
v_call: TRBV20-1
cdr3_length: 13

cdr3_aa: CASRCRDRVAQYF
d_call: -
j_call: TRBJ2-3
v_call: TRBV21-1
cdr3_length: 13

cdr3_aa: CSVEPLDRGTDTQYF
d_call: TRBD1
j_call: TRBJ2-3
v_call: TRBV29-1
cdr3_length: 15

cdr3_aa: CSARDPGLGSDQPQHF
d_call: -
j_call: TRBJ1-5
v_call: TRBV20-1
cdr3_length: 16

cdr3_aa: CASSEFSPGSYGYTF
d_call: -
j_call: TRBJ1-2
v_call: TRBV5-1
cdr3_length: 15

cdr3_aa: CASSPQERVGYRF
d_call: -
j_call: TRBJ2-1
v_call: TRBV4-3
cdr3_length: 13

cdr3_aa: CASSYSTPNEQYF
d_call: -
j_call: TRBJ2-7
v_call: TRBV6-6
cdr3_length: 13

cdr3_aa: CASSVETQYF
d_call: -
j_call: TRBJ2-5
v_call: TRBV2
cdr3_length: 10

cdr3_aa: CATSTGSPYGYTF
d_call: -
j_call: TRBJ1-2
v_call: TRBV24-1
cdr3_length: 13

cdr3_aa: CASSSFGTAQGTQYF
d_call: TRBD1
j_call: TRBJ2-5
v_call: TRBV5-4
cdr3_length: 15

cdr3_aa: CASSPRGPGTEAFF
d_call: TRBD1
j_call: TRBJ1-1
v_call: TRBV6-1
cdr3_length: 14

cdr3_aa: CAWSTGDREQFF
d_call: -
j_call: TRBJ2-1
v_call: TRBV30
cdr3_length: 12

cdr3_aa: CASSLNTDRVLGAFF
d_call: TRBD1
j_call: TRBJ1-1
v_call: TRBV27
cdr3_length: 15

cdr3_aa: CASSEGYGGAQAKETQYF
d_call: -
j_call: TRBJ2-5
v_call: TRBV28
cdr3_length: 18

cdr3_aa: CASVGTAGGLTDTQYF
d_call: TRBD2
j_call: TRBJ2-3
v_call: TRBV12-3/TRBV12-4
cdr3_length: 16

cdr3_aa: CASSLAGSSYEQFF
d_call: -
j_call: TRBJ2-1
v_call: TRBV7-9
cdr3_length: 14

cdr3_aa: CSVGGTRSYEQYF
d_call: TRBD2
j_call: TRBJ2-7
v_call: TRBV29-1
cdr3_length: 13

cdr3_aa: CASSSGTPYGYTF
d_call: -
j_call: TRBJ1-2
v_call: TRBV5-1
cdr3_length: 13

cdr3_aa: CASSLGVTGGSYGYTF
d_call: TRBD1
j_call: TRBJ1-2
v_call: TRBV5-6
cdr3_length: 16

cdr3_aa: CASSQIGTSGSTDTQYF
d_call: TRBD2
j_call: TRBJ2-3
v_call: TRBV4-1
cdr3_length: 17

cdr3_aa: CASSPGRTGIEQYF
d_call: -
j_call: TRBJ2-7
v_call: TRBV5-1
cdr3_length: 14

cdr3_aa: CASSPPGLAVVYEQYF
d_call: -
j_call: TRBJ2-7
v_call: TRBV21-1
cdr3_length: 16

cdr3_aa: CASSFGTGNEQYF
d_call: TRBD1
j_call: TRBJ2-7
v_call: TRBV5-1
cdr3_length: 13